The 15 T cell receptor beta chains below all came from one sample that was sequenced in a study of T cells in Graves' hyperthyroidism and ophthalmopathy. TCR beta CDR3 sequences were amplified from RNA transcripts. First-round RT-PCR with HTBI primers amplified the TCR CDR3 region. TCRdb independently ran MiXCR on the multiplex PCR reads; one entry per CDR3 protein. The data contain about 690,000 distinct CDR3 sequences, 15% to 20% of them singletons. Material for sequencing was blood. These receptors were taken from a man aged 50 to 59 with Graves' hyperthyroidism.

J is TRBJ2-7 and V is TRBV6-2 or TRBV6-3; D unresolved. Germline-derived CDR1 and CDR2 are MNHEY and SVGEGT. There are 12 residues in the CDR3. Deletions cut 4 bases from V and 2 bases from J, with 6 bases between. CDR3 nucleotides: TGTGCCAGCAGTTTCCTTCCCTACGAGCAGTACTTC. It yields the protein CASSFLPYEQYF.

This clonotype has at least ten counts. V is TRBV28 and J is TRBJ2-2; TRBD2 matches 7 bases. Trimming cost V 6 bases and J 3 bases; bases outside gene matches: 4. The CDR3 is 14 amino acids. CDR1 MDHEN and CDR2 SYDVKM come from the germline V gene. The CDR3 region has the DNA TGTGCCAGCAGGAGCGGGACCTACACCGGGGAGCTGTTTTTT. Its translation: CASRSGTYTGELFF. Looking up the rest from reference TRBV28 and TRBJ2-2 gives the full variable domain: DVKVTQSSRYLVKRTGEKVFLECVQDMDHENMFWYRQDPGLGLRLIYFSYDVKMKEKGDIPEGYSVSREKKERFSLILESASTNQTSMYLCASRSGTYTGELFFGEGSRLTVL.

This clonotype was counted ten times or more. This chain links TRBV30 with TRBJ1-2; D unresolved. The CDR3 is 12 amino acids. V lost 4 bases, J lost 7 bases, and 13 bases lay in between. Germline values: CDR1 GTSNPN, CDR2 SVGIG (reference sequence). For the CDR3, the DNA is TGTGCCTGGATCGGAGTACTGCGTGGCTACACCTTC. This codes for CAWIGVLRGYTF.

This clonotype was recorded a few times. This sequence joins TRBV19 and TRBJ2-3, with TRBD1 identical over 8 bases. This CDR3 is built from 15 residues. V dropped 7 bases and J dropped 5; count of bases not matched to a gene: 11. CDR1 and CDR2 from the germline V gene are LNHDA and SQIVND (reference sequence). The CDR3 sequence is CASTPRTGGRDTQYF. The DNA for the CDR3 is TGTGCCAGTACCCCAAGAACAGGGGGACGAGATACGCAGTATTTT.

This sequence joins TRBV29-1 and TRBJ1-2; perhaps TRBD1 as D (6 bases). Germline V gene lookup returns CDR1 SQVTM and CDR2 ANQGSEA. Trimming cost V 2 bases and J 7 bases, with 8 bases left between them. The CDR3 is 11 residues long. The CDR3 nucleotides are TGCAGCGTTGAACCAGGGGTTGGCTACACCTTC. Residues: CSVEPGVGYTF.

This rearrangement joins TRBV3-1 to TRBJ2-3; 7 bases align to TRBD1. This CDR3 is built from 16 residues. The V gene end was trimmed by 0 bases and the J gene end by 2 bases; junction bases not matched to a gene: 5. Germline V CDR1 and CDR2: LGHDT, YNNKEL (reference sequence). The CDR3 nucleotides are TGTGCCAGCAGCCAAGATCGAGGGGGCCTCACAGATACGCAGTATTTT. Protein: CASSQDRGGLTDTQYF.

In this sample, this clonotype turned up many times. V usage is TRBV4-2 and J usage is TRBJ1-1; a weak D match, TRBD1 (5 bases). The CDR3 spans 15 residues. V shed 3 bases and J shed 1 base, with 12 bases lying between them. Germline loops: CDR1 LGHNA, CDR2 YNFKEQ. CDR3 protein: CASSQGDGGNTEAFF. CDR3 bases: TGTGCCAGCAGCCAGGGGGACGGCGGGAACACTGAAGCTTTCTTT.

V usage is TRBV18 and J usage is TRBJ2-7; 9 bases align to TRBD2. J lost 6 bases, V lost 6 bases, and 9 bases had no gene match. This CDR3 has 14 amino acids. Per germline, CDR1 KGHSH and CDR2 LQKENI. The CDR3: CASSLSGGLGEQYF. The DNA of the CDR3 is TGTGCCAGCTCTCTTAGCGGGGGACTTGGCGAGCAGTACTTC.

This clonotype appeared many times. The V call is TRBV10-3, the J call TRBJ1-2, with a possible D match to TRBD1 (6 bases). The germline CDR1 and CDR2 sequences are ENHRY and SYGVKD. The germline V and J ends were trimmed by 2 bases and 8 bases, with 24 bases remaining between them. The CDR3 covers 17 residues. The DNA of the CDR3 is TGTGCCATCAGTGAGACAGGGCTCCCTCACCAAACGGGAGGCTACACCTTC. Translated: CAISETGLPHQTGGYTF.

CDR3 region: CASSYDRGPGETQYF. Here the CDR3 DNA reads TGTGCCAGCAGCTACGACAGGGGGCCGGGAGAGACCCAGTACTTC. The chain recombines TRBV7-9 with TRBJ2-5, with 10 bases aligning to TRBD1. The junction had 6 bases not matched to a gene; V was cut back by 4 bases and J by 4 bases. Germline assignment: CDR1 SEHNR and CDR2 FQNEAQ (reference sequence). The length of the CDR3 is 15 residues.

This clonotype was recorded many times. The V gene is TRBV2, the J gene TRBJ1-5, with 10 bases aligning to TRBD1. Germline V gene sequence: CDR1 SNHLY, CDR2 FYNNEI. This CDR3 has 14 amino acids. V trimming: 6 bases; J trimming: 6 bases; junction bases outside the gene matches: 5. CDR3 sequence reads: CASRRQGASQPQHF. The CDR3 DNA follows: TGTGCCAGCAGGCGACAGGGGGCTAGTCAGCCCCAGCATTTT.

This clonotype was observed a few times. This chain links TRBV5-1 with TRBJ2-3; 8 nucleotides line up with TRBD1. Germline CDR1 reads SGHRS; CDR2 reads YFSETQ. After removal of 1 base from V and 4 bases from J, the junction contained 5 bases not matched to a gene. This CDR3 spans 15 amino acids. The CDR3, as DNA: TGCGCCAGCAGCTTGACGAGGACAGGGTCAGATACGCAGTATTTT. Protein: CASSLTRTGSDTQYF. The full variable domain, completed using reference TRBV5-1 and TRBJ2-3, is KAGVTQTPRYLIKTRGQQVTLSCSPISGHRSVSWYQQTPGQGLQFLFEYFSETQRNKGNFPGRFSGRQFSNSRSEMNVSTLELGDSALYLCASSLTRTGSDTQYFGPGTRLTVL.

This clonotype was picked up many times. The rearrangement links TRBV20-1 to TRBJ2-7; TRBD2 aligns across 11 bases. Germline CDR1 and CDR2: DFQATT and SNEGSKA (reference sequence). Trimming cost V 5 bases and J 4 bases; bases outside gene matches: 4. The CDR3 runs 13 residues. The CDR3 loop is CSAQGLAAYEQYF. The DNA for the CDR3 is TGCAGTGCTCAGGGACTAGCGGCTTACGAGCAGTACTTC.

This chain connects TRBV19 to TRBJ2-5; D is uncertain. CDR3 length: 14 amino acids. V was cut by 1 base and J by 0 bases, with 6 bases left in between. Germline lookup yields CDR1 LNHDA and CDR2 SQIVND (reference sequence). The CDR3 coding sequence is TGTGCCAGTAGTATAGGGCCTAACCAAGAGACCCAGTACTTC. It specifies CASSIGPNQETQYF.

This clonotype was recorded a few times. The chain carries TRBV28 and TRBJ1-4, with unresolved D. V was clipped by 3 bases and J by 11 bases, with 7 bases between them. Germline CDR1 and CDR2: MDHEN and SYDVKM. The CDR3 runs 11 residues. The CDR3 DNA reads as TGTGCCAGCAGTTTCGGAGGGAAACTGTTTTTT. It translates to CASSFGGKLFF.